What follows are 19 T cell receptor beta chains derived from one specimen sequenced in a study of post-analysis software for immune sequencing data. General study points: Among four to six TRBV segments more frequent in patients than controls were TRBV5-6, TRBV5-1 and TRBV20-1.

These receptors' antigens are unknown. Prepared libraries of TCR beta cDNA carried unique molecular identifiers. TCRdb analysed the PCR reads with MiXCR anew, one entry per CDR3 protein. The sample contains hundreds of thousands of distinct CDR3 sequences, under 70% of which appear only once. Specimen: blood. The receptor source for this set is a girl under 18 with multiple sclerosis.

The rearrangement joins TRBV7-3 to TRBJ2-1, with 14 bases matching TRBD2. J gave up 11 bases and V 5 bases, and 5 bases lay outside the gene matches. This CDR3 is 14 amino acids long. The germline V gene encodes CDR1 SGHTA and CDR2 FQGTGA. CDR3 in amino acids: CASSPGLAGGKQFF. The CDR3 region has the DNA TGTGCCAGCAGCCCCGGACTAGCGGGAGGTAAGCAGTTCTTC.

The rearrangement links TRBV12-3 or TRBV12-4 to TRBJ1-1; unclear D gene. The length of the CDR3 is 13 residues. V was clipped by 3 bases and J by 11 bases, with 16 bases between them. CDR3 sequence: CASSFRGVGVAFF. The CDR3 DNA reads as TGTGCCAGCAGTTTCAGAGGCGTGGGAGTGGCTTTCTTT.

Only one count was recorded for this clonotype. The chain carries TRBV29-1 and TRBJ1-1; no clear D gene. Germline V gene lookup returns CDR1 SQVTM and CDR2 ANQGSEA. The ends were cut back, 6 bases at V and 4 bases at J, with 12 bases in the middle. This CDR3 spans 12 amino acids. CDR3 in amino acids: CSVLTTPTEAFF. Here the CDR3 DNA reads TGCAGCGTCCTCACAACCCCCACTGAAGCTTTCTTT.

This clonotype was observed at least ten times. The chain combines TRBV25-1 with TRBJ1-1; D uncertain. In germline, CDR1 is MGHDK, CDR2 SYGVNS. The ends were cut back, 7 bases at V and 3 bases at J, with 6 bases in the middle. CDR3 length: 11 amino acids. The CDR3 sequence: CASIGHTEAFF. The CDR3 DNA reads TGTGCCAGCATAGGCCACACTGAAGCTTTCTTT.

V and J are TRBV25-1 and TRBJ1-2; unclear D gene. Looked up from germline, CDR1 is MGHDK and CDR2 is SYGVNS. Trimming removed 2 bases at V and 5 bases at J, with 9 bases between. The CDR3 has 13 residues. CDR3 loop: CASSERQFYGYTF. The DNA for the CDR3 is TGTGCCAGCAGTGAAAGGCAGTTTTATGGCTACACCTTC.

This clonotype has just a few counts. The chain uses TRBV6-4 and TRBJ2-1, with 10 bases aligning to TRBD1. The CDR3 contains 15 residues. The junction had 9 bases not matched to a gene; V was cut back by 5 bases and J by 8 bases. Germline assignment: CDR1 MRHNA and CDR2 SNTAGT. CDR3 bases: TGTGCCAGCAGTCGGACAGGGGGTACGGGTGATGAGCAGTTCTTC. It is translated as CASSRTGGTGDEQFF.

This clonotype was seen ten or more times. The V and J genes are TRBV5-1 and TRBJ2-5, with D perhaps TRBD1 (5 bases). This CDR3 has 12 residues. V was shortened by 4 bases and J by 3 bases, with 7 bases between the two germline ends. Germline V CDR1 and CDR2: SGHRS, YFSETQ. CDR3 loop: CASSQGEETQYF. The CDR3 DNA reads TGCGCCAGCAGCCAAGGGGAAGAGACCCAGTACTTC.

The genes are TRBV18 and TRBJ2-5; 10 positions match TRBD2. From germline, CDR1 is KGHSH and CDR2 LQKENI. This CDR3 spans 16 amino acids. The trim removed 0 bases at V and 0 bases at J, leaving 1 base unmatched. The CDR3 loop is CASSPPSGGDQETQYF. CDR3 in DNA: TGTGCCAGCTCACCACCGAGCGGGGGGGACCAAGAGACCCAGTACTTC. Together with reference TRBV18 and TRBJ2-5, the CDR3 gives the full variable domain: NAGVMQNPRHLVRRRGQEARLRCSPMKGHSHVYWYRQLPEEGLKFMVYLQKENIIDESGMPKERFSAEFPKEGPSILRIQQVVRGDSAAYFCASSPPSGGDQETQYFGPGTRLLVL.

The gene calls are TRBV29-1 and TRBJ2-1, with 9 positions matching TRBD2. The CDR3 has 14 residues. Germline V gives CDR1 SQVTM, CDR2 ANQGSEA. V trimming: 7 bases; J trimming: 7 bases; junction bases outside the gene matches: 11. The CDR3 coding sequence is TGCAGCGGAGCAGGACTAGCGAAAGAAAATGAGCAGTTCTTC. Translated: CSGAGLAKENEQFF.

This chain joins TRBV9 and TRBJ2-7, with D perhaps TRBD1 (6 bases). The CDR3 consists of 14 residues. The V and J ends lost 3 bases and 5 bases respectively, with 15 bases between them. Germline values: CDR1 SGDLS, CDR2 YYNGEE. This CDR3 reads CASSAHRDENEQYF. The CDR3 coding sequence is TGTGCCAGCAGCGCCCACAGGGATGAAAACGAGCAGTACTTC.

CDR3 nucleotide sequence: TGTGCCACCAGCAGAGAGGGGGAGAGGGGGCGGCACGAGCAGTACTTC. It is translated as CATSREGERGRHEQYF. This rearrangement joins TRBV15 to TRBJ2-7; 7 bases are a match to TRBD1. The CDR3 has 16 residues. J gave up 5 bases and V 0 bases, and 10 bases lay outside the gene matches. Germline loops: CDR1 LNHNV, CDR2 YYDKDF (reference sequence).

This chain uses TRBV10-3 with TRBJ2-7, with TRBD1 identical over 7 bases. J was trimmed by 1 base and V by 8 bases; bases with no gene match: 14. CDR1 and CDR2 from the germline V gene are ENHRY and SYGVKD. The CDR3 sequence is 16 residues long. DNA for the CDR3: TGTGCCATCGGGGATGCGCCCGGGACAGTGTCCTACGAGCAGTACTTC. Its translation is CAIGDAPGTVSYEQYF.

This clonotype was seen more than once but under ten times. In DNA, the CDR3 is TGTGCCAGTACAAGTCAGGGCTACGAGCAGTACTTC. Translating it yields CASTSQGYEQYF. The rearrangement joins TRBV27 to TRBJ2-7; D is possibly TRBD1 (5 bases). The CDR3 runs 12 residues. Germline CDR1 reads MNHEY; CDR2 reads SMNVEV (reference sequence). V shed 9 bases and J shed 3 bases, with 12 bases lying between them.

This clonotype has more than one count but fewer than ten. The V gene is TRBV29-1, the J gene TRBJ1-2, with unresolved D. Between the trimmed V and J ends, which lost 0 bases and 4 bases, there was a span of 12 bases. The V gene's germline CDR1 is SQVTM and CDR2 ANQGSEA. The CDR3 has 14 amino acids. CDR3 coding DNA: TGCAGCGTTGAAGATCAGAGGGAATTCTATGGCTACACCTTC. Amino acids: CSVEDQREFYGYTF.

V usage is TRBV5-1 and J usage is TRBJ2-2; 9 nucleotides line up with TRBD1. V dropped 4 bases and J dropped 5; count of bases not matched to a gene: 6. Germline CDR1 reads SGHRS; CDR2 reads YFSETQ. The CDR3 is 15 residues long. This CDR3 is CASSPRTGATGELFF. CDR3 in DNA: TGCGCCAGCAGCCCCCGGACAGGGGCTACCGGGGAGCTGTTTTTT.

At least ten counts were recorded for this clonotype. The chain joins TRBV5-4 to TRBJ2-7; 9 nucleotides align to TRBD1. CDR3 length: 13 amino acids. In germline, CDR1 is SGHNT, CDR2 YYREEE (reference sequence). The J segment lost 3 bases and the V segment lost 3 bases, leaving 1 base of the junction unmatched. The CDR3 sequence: CASSWGQGYEQYF. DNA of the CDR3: TGTGCCAGCAGCTGGGGACAGGGCTACGAGCAGTACTTC.

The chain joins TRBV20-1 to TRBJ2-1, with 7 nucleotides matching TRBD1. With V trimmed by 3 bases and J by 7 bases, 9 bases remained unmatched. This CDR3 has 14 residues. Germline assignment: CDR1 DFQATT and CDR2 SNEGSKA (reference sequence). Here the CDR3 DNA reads TGCAGTGCTAGGGGACAGATTACGATGAATGAGCAGTTCTTC. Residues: CSARGQITMNEQFF.

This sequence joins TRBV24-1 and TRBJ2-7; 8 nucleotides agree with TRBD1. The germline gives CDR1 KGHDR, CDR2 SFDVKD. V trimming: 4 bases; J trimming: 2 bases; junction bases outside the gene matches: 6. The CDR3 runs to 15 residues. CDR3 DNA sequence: TGTGCCACCAGTGACGGGGGACAGGAACCCTACGAGCAGTACTTC. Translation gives CATSDGGQEPYEQYF.

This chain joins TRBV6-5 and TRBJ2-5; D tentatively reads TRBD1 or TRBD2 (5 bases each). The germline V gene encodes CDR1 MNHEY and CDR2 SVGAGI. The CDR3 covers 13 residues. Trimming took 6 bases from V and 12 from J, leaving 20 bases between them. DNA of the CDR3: TGTGCCAGCAGCCACCGGGACCTTCGCGTGGAGTACTTC. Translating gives CASSHRDLRVEYF.